This T cell receptor (beta chain) was recovered during a study of blood T cell repertoires in COVID-19. Study-level background: Researchers got acute and convalescent COVID-19 samples from the United States, Italy and Spain. In each case, the material was cDNA or gDNA derived from T cells, B-cell-depleted T cells, or PBMCs.

Authors' processing steps: Researchers report that nucleated cell counts were estimated from reference gene primer amplification. Only in-frame clones appear in the TCRdb table, and some are missing; sequencing was by immunoSEQ multiplex PCR. Clone size and the V and J calls come from that table; the DNA yielded D and trimming. The sample carries approximately 450,000 clones, around nine tenths recorded once. Allocation to cohorts depended on clinical history reported by the participants. This clone was counted a few times. This clonotype originated in a woman under 30 with acute COVID-19. The specimen sequenced was PBMCs or T cells enriched from blood (not recorded which).

This CDR3 reads CASEGTGGPNTEAFF. The DNA for the CDR3 is TGTGCCAGCGAGGGGACAGGGGGCCCGAACACTGAAGCTTTCTTT. V and J are TRBV2 and TRBJ1-1; 12 bases map to TRBD1. CDR3 size: 15 residues. J was trimmed by 1 base and V by 8 bases; bases with no gene match: 5. Germline values: CDR1 SNHLY, CDR2 FYNNEI.